A single sample gave rise to the 14 T cell receptor beta chains below, sequenced in a study of shared clonotypes between healthy human individuals. Here immunoSEQ multiplex PCR was the method, and the copy in TCRdb shows in-frame clones only, minus some. The sample includes about 460,000 clones, over 60% of them seen just once. Sequenced sample: PBMCs. These receptors all come from a woman aged 40 to 49 in good health. Some clones in this sample may be carry-over from other donors' samples.

The V and J genes are TRBV4-3 and TRBJ1-5, with TRBD1 matching over 7 bases. The germline V gene encodes CDR1 LGHNA and CDR2 YSLEER. CDR3 length: 14 amino acids. With 5 bases clipped from V and 0 bases from J, the junction kept 1 base outside the gene matches. The CDR3: CASSWDSSNQPQHF. The DNA for the CDR3 is TGCGCCAGCAGCTGGGACAGTAGCAATCAGCCCCAGCATTTT.

The chain recombines TRBV19 with TRBJ2-2; D perhaps matches TRBD2 (6 bases). The V and J ends lost 6 bases and 5 bases respectively, with 28 bases between them. CDR3 size: 19 residues. CDR1 and CDR2 from the germline V gene are LNHDA and SQIVND (reference sequence). CDR3 loop: CASRLGGYRAGVGTGELFF. The CDR3 DNA follows: TGTGCCAGTAGGTTAGGCGGATATCGAGCGGGTGTTGGGACCGGGGAGCTGTTTTTT. Drawing the rest from reference TRBV19 and TRBJ2-2, the complete variable domain is DGGITQSPKYLFRKEGQNVTLSCEQNLNHDAMYWYRQDPGQGLRLIYYSQIVNDFQKGDIAEGYSVSREKKESFPLTVTSAQKNPTAFYLCASRLGGYRAGVGTGELFFGEGSRLTVL.

The V gene is TRBV6-5, the J gene TRBJ1-1; the D gene is possibly TRBD1 (6 bases). Between the trimmed V and J ends, which lost 7 bases and 8 bases, there was a span of 11 bases. CDR3 length: 11 residues. Germline CDR1 and CDR2: MNHEY and SVGAGI. The chain's CDR3 is CASTLGTEAFF. CDR3 DNA sequence: TGTGCCAGCACCCTCGGGACAGAAGCTTTCTTT.

The J gene is TRBJ1-1, the V gene TRBV29-1; no clear D gene. The germline V gene encodes CDR1 SQVTM and CDR2 ANQGSEA. Trimming stripped 5 bases from V and 6 bases from J, with 16 bases between. CDR3 length: 13 amino acids. The CDR3 nucleotides are TGCAGCGTTAAGGCCAAATCATTACCTGAAGCTTTCTTT. Translation gives CSVKAKSLPEAFF.

This clone was detected once. The gene calls are TRBV19 and TRBJ2-1; D not certain. Trimming took 4 bases from V and 6 from J, leaving 10 bases between them. CDR3 length: 13 residues. The V gene's germline CDR1 is LNHDA and CDR2 SQIVND (reference sequence). The DNA of the CDR3 is TGTGCCAGTAGTAACATGGGCTTCAATGAGCAGTTCTTC. Protein sequence: CASSNMGFNEQFF.

Concerning this clone itself: A much larger clone lies one base from this, so it may be a read error. The chain has TRBV5-1 and TRBJ1-5; weak D call: TRBD1 (6 bases). Trimming shortened V by 2 bases and J by 3 bases, and 12 bases separated the two germline ends. This CDR3 region has 15 residues. CDR1 SGHRS and CDR2 YFSETQ come from the germline V gene. CDR3 amino acids: CASSFMPGDNQPQHF. The CDR3 DNA reads TGCGCCAGCAGCTTTATGCCAGGGGACAATCAGCCCCAGCATTTT.

A remark on this clone: It is likely a read error: a sequence one base away is far more abundant. The same CDR3 is also encoded by other DNA sequences in this sample. The chain links TRBV2 to TRBJ1-3; D call uncertain. The CDR3 has 13 amino acids. V was cut by 3 bases and J by 7 bases, with 10 bases left in between. The germline gives CDR1 SNHLY, CDR2 FYNNEI. As DNA, the CDR3 is TGTGCCAGCAGTGAGTACCGGGGTAACACCATATATTTT. Amino acids: CASSEYRGNTIYF.

This rearrangement joins TRBV21-1 to TRBJ1-3; TRBD1 is the table's D call, not checked against the DNA. TRBV21-1 is tagged as a pseudogene. The CDR3 is 18 residues long. The CDR3 sequence: CASSPKSGTVRTGNTIYF. The CDR3 DNA reads as TGTGCCAGCAGCCCAAAGTCTGGGACAGTTCGTACTGGAAACACCATATATTTT.

On this clone itself: A read error likely explains this, since a far larger clone differs by one base. This chain connects TRBV4-1 to TRBJ1-1; possible D gene TRBD1, 5 bases. The CDR3 spans 11 residues. CDR1 and CDR2 from the germline V gene are MGHRA and YSYEKL. V lost 4 bases and J 12 bases, leaving 12 bases between the germline ends. CDR3 sequence (DNA): TGCGCCAGCAGCCCCGGGGGGAGAACTTTCTTT. Amino acids: CASSPGGRTFF.

The rearrangement joins TRBV4-2 to TRBJ2-3; 9 bases align to TRBD2. In germline, CDR1 is LGHNA, CDR2 YNFKEQ. The CDR3 consists of 14 residues. With V trimmed by 5 bases and J by 5 bases, 5 bases remained unmatched. The DNA for the CDR3 is TGTGCCAGCAGCTCGGCGGGAGGGATAGATACGCAGTATTTT. This codes for CASSSAGGIDTQYF.

The gene calls are TRBV23-1 and TRBJ2-7; 10 positions agree with TRBD2. TRBV23-1 is given ORF status, its function remaining uncertain. The CDR3 is 18 residues long. J lost 4 bases, V lost 1 base, and 13 bases had no gene match. CDR3 in DNA: TGCGCCAGCAGTCAATGGGGTCTAGCGGGAGATCTGGGGTACGAGCAGTACTTC. Translating it yields CASSQWGLAGDLGYEQYF.

The chain joins TRBV5-1 to TRBJ1-2, with 8 bases matching TRBD1. Germline loops: CDR1 SGHRS, CDR2 YFSETQ. The length of the CDR3 is 15 residues. Trimming removed 5 bases from V and 2 bases from J; junction bases left unmatched: 8. As DNA, the CDR3 is TGCGCCAGCAGACCGGGGACAGGACTGAACTATGGCTACACCTTC. Protein: CASRPGTGLNYGYTF.

This clone was detected only once. The chain recombines TRBV4-1 with TRBJ2-7; 10 nucleotides align to TRBD2. This CDR3 contains 14 residues. Germline V gene lookup returns CDR1 MGHRA and CDR2 YSYEKL. The junction had 6 bases not matched to a gene; V was cut back by 5 bases and J by 5 bases. In DNA, the CDR3 is TGCGCCAGCAGCTCCTTAGCGGGAGGACACGAGCAGTACTTC. Protein: CASSSLAGGHEQYF.

This chain connects TRBV15 to TRBJ2-7, with TRBD1 matching over 9 bases. Germline loops: CDR1 LNHNV, CDR2 YYDKDF (reference sequence). This CDR3 spans 19 amino acids. V shed 5 bases, J shed 2 bases, and the junction held 19 bases outside the gene matches. The CDR3 sequence: CATSARGLLRDRDPYEQYF. The CDR3 bases are TGTGCCACCAGCGCCCGAGGACTCCTCCGGGACAGGGACCCCTACGAGCAGTACTTC.